In this sample, the clone carrying this TCR beta chain turned up a few times. What it binds is unknown. These data come from a study of T cells in Graves' hyperthyroidism and ophthalmopathy. Study findings and constraints: Ophthalmopathy was separated from stable hyperthyroidism by a 13 V-J model.

Template material for amplifying TCR beta CDR3 regions consisted of RNA transcripts. The study used the HTBI primer set for a first-round RT-PCR of the TCR CDR3. TCRdb reprocessed the multiplex PCR reads with MiXCR, giving one entry per CDR3 protein. The sample has 600,000 to 850,000 distinct CDR3 sequences, around 20% seen once. Trimming took off 9 bases at V and 0 bases at J, with 12 bases between the two ends. The CDR3 spans 14 residues. Per the germline V gene, CDR1 is LNHDA and CDR2 is SQIVND (reference sequence). Material: blood. The receptor comes from a woman aged 45-59 years with Graves' hyperthyroidism that later progressed to Graves' ophthalmopathy. The chain couples TRBV19 to TRBJ1-3; TRBD1 is a possible D gene (6 bases). CDR3 sequence reads: CASIRTASGNTIYF. The CDR3 DNA is TGTGCCAGCATCCGGACAGCCTCTGGAAACACCATATATTTT. Full variable domain (remainder filled in from reference TRBV19 and TRBJ1-3): DGGITQSPKYLFRKEGQNVTLSCEQNLNHDAMYWYRQDPGQGLRLIYYSQIVNDFQKGDIAEGYSVSREKKESFPLTVTSAQKNPTAFYLCASIRTASGNTIYFGEGSWLTVV.